This record covers a single T cell receptor (beta chain). Seattle's enrolled individuals joined amid active infection and were then monitored longitudinally. The data derive from a study of blood T cell repertoires in COVID-19. TCRdb's table, derived via immunoSEQ multiplex PCR, lists solely in-frame clones and lacks some. The sample comprises about 280,000 clones, less than 90% of which are singletons, and roughly 14% rests with the top ten. V lost 1 base to trimming and J lost 1 base, with 8 bases between them. The CDR3 consists of 14 residues. Looked up from germline, CDR1 is SGHRS and CDR2 is YFSETQ.

The sample consisted of peripheral blood. This receptor was taken from a woman between 70 and 85 years old with COVID-19, enrolled during active disease. The chain uses TRBV5-1 and TRBJ1-1; D gene uncertain. The CDR3, as DNA: TGCGCCAGCAGCTTGACTCTCACGAACACTGAAGCTTTCTTT. It is translated as CASSLTLTNTEAFF.